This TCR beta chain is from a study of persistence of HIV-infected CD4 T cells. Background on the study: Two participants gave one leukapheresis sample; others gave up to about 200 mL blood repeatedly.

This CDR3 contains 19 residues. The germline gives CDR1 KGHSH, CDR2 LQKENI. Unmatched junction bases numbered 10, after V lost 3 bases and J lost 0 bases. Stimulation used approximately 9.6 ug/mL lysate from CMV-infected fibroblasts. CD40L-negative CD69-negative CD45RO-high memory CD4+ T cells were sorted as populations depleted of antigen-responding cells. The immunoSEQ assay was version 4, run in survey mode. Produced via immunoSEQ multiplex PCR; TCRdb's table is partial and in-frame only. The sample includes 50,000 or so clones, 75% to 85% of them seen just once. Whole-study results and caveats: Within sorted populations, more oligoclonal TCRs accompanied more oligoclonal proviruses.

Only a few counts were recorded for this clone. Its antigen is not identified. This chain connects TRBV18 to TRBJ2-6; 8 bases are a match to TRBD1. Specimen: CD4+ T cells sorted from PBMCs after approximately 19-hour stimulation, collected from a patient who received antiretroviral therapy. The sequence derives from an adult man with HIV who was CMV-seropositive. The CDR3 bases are TGTGCCAGCTCACCCCAACCCGGACAGGGCGTCTCTGGGGCCAACGTCCTGACTTTC. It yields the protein CASSPQPGQGVSGANVLTF. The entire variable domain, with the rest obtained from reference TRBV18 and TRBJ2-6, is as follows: NAGVMQNPRHLVRRRGQEARLRCSPMKGHSHVYWYRQLPEEGLKFMVYLQKENIIDESGMPKERFSAEFPKEGPSILRIQQVVRGDSAAYFCASSPQPGQGVSGANVLTFGAGSRLTVL.